This entry is about one T cell receptor (beta chain). Its antigen remains unknown. The PCR was carried out with 60 Vbeta primers and 13 Jbeta primers. Per the authors' pipeline: In a later analysis, approximately 80 million unique TCR beta chains included roughly 11 million shared by two or more donors. The protocol was immunoSEQ multiplex PCR, while the TCRdb copy is restricted to in-frame clones and leaves out a portion. Clonal size and the V and J genes are those of that table, whereas D and trimming came from the DNA. In the table there are some 150,000 clones, roughly 76% of which are singletons. The sample originates from a study of cytomegalovirus exposure and HLA in healthy donors. Points from the study as a whole: Researchers reported in a later analysis that a missense DCLRE1C variant was tied to TCR beta V- and J-gene trimming. Donors were assumed by presence/absence analyses to have roughly uniform sequencing depth.

When sampled, the donors appeared nominally healthy, though they likely had unrecorded immune exposures. The germline V gene encodes CDR1 LNHDA and CDR2 SQIVND (reference sequence). The CDR3 runs 14 residues. V lost 6 bases to trimming and J lost 6 bases; unmatched junction nucleotides: 6. This clonotype originated in a woman aged 50 to 60 in good health and CMV-seronegative. This chain joins TRBV19 and TRBJ2-4; 9 bases are a match to TRBD1. Sequencing was performed on PBMCs. The CDR3 DNA reads as TGTGCCAGTAGGCATCCGGACAGGGGAAACATTCAGTACTTC. This gives the protein CASRHPDRGNIQYF. Variable domain in full (rest from reference TRBV19 and TRBJ2-4): DGGITQSPKYLFRKEGQNVTLSCEQNLNHDAMYWYRQDPGQGLRLIYYSQIVNDFQKGDIAEGYSVSREKKESFPLTVTSAQKNPTAFYLCASRHPDRGNIQYFGAGTRLSVL.